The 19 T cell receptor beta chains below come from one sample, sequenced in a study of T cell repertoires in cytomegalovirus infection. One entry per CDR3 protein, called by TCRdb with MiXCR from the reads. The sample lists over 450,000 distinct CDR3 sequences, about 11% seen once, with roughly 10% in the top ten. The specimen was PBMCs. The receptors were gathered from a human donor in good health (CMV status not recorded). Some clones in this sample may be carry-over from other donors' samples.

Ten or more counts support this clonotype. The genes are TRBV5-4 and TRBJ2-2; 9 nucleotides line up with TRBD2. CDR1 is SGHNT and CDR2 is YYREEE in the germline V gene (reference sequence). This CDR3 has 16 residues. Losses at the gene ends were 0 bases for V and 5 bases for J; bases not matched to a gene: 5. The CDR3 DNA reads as TGTGCCAGCAGCTTGGCCGCTAGCGGGGATACCGGGGAGCTGTTTTTT. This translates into CASSLAASGDTGELFF.

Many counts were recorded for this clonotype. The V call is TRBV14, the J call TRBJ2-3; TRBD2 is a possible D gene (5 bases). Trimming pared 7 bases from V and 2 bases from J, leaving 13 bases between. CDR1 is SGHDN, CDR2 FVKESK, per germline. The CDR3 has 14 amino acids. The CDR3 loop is CASKRAGATDTQYF. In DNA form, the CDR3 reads TGTGCCAGCAAGAGGGCGGGTGCCACAGATACGCAGTATTTT.

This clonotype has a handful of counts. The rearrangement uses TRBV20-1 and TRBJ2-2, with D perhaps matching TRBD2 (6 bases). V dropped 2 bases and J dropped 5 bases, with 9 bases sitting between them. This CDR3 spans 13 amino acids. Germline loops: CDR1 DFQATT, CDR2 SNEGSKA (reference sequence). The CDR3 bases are TGCAGTGCTAGAAACGGGGGAACCGGGGAGCTGTTTTTT. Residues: CSARNGGTGELFF.

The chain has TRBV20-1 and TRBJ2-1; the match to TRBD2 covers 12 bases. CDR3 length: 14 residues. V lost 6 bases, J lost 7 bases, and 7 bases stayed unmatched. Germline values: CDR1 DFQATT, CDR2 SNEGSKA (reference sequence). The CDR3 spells CSARLAGERNEQFF. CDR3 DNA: TGCAGTGCCCGACTAGCGGGAGAACGGAATGAGCAGTTCTTC.

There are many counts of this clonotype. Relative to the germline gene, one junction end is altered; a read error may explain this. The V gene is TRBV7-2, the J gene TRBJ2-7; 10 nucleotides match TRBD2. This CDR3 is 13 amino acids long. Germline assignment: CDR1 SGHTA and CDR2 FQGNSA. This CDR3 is CASSLAGAREQYF. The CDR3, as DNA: TGTGCCAGCAGCCTAGCGGGAGCGCGCGAGCAGTACTTC.

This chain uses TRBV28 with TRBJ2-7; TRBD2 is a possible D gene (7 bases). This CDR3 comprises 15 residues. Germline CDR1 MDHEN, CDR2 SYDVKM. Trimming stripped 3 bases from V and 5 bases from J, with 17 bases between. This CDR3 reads CASSLGGARDDEQYF. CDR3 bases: TGTGCCAGCAGTTTGGGGGGGGCAAGGGACGACGAGCAGTACTTC. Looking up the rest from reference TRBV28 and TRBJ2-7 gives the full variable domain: DVKVTQSSRYLVKRTGEKVFLECVQDMDHENMFWYRQDPGLGLRLIYFSYDVKMKEKGDIPEGYSVSREKKERFSLILESASTNQTSMYLCASSLGGARDDEQYFGPGTRLTVT.

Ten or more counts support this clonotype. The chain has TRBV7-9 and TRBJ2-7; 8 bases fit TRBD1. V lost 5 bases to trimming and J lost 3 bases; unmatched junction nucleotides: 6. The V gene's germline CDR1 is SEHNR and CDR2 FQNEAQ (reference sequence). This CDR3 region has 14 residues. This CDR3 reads CASSPTGDYYEQYF. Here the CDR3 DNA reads TGTGCCAGCAGCCCGACAGGGGATTACTACGAGCAGTACTTC.

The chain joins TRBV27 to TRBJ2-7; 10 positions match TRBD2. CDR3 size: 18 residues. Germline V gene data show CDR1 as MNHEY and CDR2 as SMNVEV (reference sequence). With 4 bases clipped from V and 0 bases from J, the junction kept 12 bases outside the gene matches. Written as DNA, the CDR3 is TGTGCCAGCAGTTACTTAAGGCGGGGACTAGCGAACTCCTACGAGCAGTACTTC. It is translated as CASSYLRRGLANSYEQYF.

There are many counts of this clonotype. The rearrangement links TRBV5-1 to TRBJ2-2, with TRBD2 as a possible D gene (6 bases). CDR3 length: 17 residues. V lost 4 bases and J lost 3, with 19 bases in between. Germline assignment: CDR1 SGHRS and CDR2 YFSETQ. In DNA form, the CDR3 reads TGCGCCAGCAGCCTCTTAGGCTCGGGGGACTACACCGGGGAGCTGTTTTTT. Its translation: CASSLLGSGDYTGELFF.

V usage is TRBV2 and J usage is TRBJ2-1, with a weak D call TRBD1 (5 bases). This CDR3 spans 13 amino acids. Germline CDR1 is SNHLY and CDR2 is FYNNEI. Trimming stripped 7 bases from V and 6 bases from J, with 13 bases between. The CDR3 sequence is CASIRDSLNEQFF. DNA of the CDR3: TGTGCCAGCATCAGGGATTCCCTCAATGAGCAGTTCTTC.

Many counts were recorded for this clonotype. Here the CDR3 reads CASRPTAGARTGANVLTF. CDR3 bases: TGTGCCAGCAGACCAACGGCGGGGGCTAGAACTGGGGCCAACGTCCTGACTTTC. The chain has TRBV2 and TRBJ2-6; TRBD2 is a possible D gene (7 bases). The CDR3 is 18 residues long. Germline lookup yields CDR1 SNHLY and CDR2 FYNNEI. V gave up 6 bases and J gave up 2 bases, with 20 bases separating them.

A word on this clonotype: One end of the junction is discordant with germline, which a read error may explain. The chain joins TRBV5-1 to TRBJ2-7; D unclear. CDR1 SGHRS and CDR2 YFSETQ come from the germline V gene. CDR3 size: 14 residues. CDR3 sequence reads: CASSLADPTYEQYF. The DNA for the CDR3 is TGCGCCAGCAGCTTGGCAGATCCAACCTATGAGCAGTACTTC.

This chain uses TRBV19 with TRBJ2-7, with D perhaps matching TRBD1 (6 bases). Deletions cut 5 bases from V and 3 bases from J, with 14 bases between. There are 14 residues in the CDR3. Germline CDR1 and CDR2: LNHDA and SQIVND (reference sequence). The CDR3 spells CASSQRDTYYEQYF. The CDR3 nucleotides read TGTGCCAGTAGTCAGAGGGACACCTACTACGAGCAGTACTTC.

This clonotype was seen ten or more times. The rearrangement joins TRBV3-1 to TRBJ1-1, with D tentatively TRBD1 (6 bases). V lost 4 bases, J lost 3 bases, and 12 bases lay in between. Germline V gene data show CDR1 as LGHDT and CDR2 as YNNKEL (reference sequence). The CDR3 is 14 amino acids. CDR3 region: CASSLRGGHTEAFF. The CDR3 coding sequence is TGTGCCAGCAGCCTCCGGGGGGGGCACACTGAAGCTTTCTTT.

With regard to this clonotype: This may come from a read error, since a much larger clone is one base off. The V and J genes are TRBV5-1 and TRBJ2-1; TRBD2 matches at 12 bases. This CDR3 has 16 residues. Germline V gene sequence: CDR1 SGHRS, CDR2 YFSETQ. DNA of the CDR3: TGCGCCAGCAGCGTTCCACTAGCGGGAGGTCCTGATGAGCGGTTCTTC. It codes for CASSVPLAGGPDERFF. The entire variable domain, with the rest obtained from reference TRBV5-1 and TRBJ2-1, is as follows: KAGVTQTPRYLIKTRGQQVTLSCSPISGHRSVSWYQQTPGQGLQFLFEYFSETQRNKGNFPGRFSGRQFSNSRSEMNVSTLELGDSALYLCASSVPLAGGPDERFFGPGTRLTVL.

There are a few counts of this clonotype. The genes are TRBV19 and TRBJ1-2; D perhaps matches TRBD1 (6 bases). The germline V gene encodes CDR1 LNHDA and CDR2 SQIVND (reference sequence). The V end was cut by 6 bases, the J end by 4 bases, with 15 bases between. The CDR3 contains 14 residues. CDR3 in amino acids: CASSATGLLYGYTF. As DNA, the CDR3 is TGTGCCAGTAGCGCAACAGGGCTGCTCTATGGCTACACCTTC.

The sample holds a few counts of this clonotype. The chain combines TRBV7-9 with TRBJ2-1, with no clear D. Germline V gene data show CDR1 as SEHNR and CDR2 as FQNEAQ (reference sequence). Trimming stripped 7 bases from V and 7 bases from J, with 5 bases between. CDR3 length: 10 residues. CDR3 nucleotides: TGTGCCAGCAACCCGAATGAGCAGTTCTTC. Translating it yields CASNPNEQFF.

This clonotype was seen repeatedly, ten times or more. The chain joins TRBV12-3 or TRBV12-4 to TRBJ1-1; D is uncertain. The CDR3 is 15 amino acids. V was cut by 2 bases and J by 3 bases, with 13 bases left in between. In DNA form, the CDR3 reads TGTGCCAGCAGTTTAAGGCGTGATCGGGACACTGAAGCTTTCTTT. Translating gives CASSLRRDRDTEAFF.

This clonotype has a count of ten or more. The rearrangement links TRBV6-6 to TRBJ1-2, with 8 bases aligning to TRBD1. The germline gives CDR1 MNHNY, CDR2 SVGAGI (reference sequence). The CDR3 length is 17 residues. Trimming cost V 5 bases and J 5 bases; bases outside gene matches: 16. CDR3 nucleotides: TGTGCCAGCAGTAATCTCCCCGGGGACAGGAAAAGTTATGGCTACACCTTC. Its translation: CASSNLPGDRKSYGYTF.